This T cell receptor (beta chain) was sequenced during a study of OX40 agonist ivuxolimab in advanced cancers. In the study overall: The costimulatory receptor OX40 (CD134) was targeted by ivuxolimab, a fully human IgG2 agonistic monoclonal antibody. Intravenous ivuxolimab was administered to patients every 2 weeks at six dose levels: 0.01, 0.1, 0.3, 1.5, 3 and 10 mg/kg. Among the roughly 50 dose-escalation patients, about 19 had hepatocellular carcinoma, approximately 15 melanoma, 9 renal cell carcinoma and 9 head and neck cancer. In the dose-escalation cohort, around four fifths of patients were male, and the mean age was approximately 60 years, with a range of 23 to 79. Prior anti-PD-1, anti-PD-L1 or anti-CTLA-4 therapy was permitted, and 40% to 50% of dose-escalation patients had received checkpoint inhibitors. Partial responses occurred in three dose-escalation patients, of whom one had hepatocellular carcinoma and two had cutaneous melanoma. The purpose of peripheral TCRbeta sequencing was to test whether ivuxolimab changed TCR sequence diversity and led to clonal T-cell expansion. The paper reports the monotherapy dose-escalation portion (N ≈ 52 patients) of the phase I ivuxolimab trial.

CDR1 and CDR2 were assigned from the germline V gene (reference sequence) as LNHDA and SQIVND. From cysteine to phenylalanine, the CDR3 is 15 amino acids long. Only the CDR3 DNA is retained, 45 bases long and in frame from the first base. Germline trimming amounts to 3 bases on V and 6 bases on J, with 9 as the count of junction bases outside the gene matches. Details on this clone: The clone's antigen remains unknown. No quality values exist for individual bases; no much larger clone is one base distant.

General conclusions and limits of the study: Which antigens the clonally expanded peripheral T cells were specific for was not determined. Low levels of normalized T-cell clonal expansion were also seen in some nonresponding patients. After ivuxolimab, more expanded clones were found on average in CD8+ T cells than in CD4+ T cells. At doses from 0.1 to 3.0 mg/kg, clonal expansion was seen in both CD4+ and CD8+ blood T cells between baseline and week 6. In the 0.1-3.0 mg/kg groups, partial responders were among the patients with the lowest normalized peripheral clonal expansion, particularly in CD8+ T cells.

The trial excluded patients who had a history of autoimmune disease or were on systemic immunosuppression. Peripheral blood for TCR sequencing was collected from all dose cohorts at baseline, on cycle 4 day 1, and on cycle 7 day 1. Samples were obtained from an open-label, multicenter, first-in-human phase I dose-escalation trial of ivuxolimab. Adults with locally advanced or metastatic melanoma, renal cell, hepatocellular, or head and neck squamous cell carcinoma were enrolled in the trial. Before TCR sequencing, CD4+ T cells and CD8+ T cells were sorted from peripheral blood as separate populations. Genomic DNA was isolated from the sorted cells so that the TCRbeta CDR3 region could be sequenced. The immunoSEQ Assay was used to sequence the TCRbeta CDR3 regions. TCRdb holds this immuneACCESS table with in-frame rearrangements only. Some clones are missing; in checked studies, unresolved V genes explain under half, and the rest has no known cause. This sample holds fewer than 14,000 clones; about 85% were observed only once. The ten top clones hold more than 14% of the sample.

Rearrangement joined TRBV19 to TRBJ2-7; 9 bases in the junction line up with TRBD1. The sample in question was CD4+ or CD8+ T cells sorted from blood, obtained in a trial of the OX40 agonist ivuxolimab. This receptor was identified in an adult with an advanced solid tumor such as melanoma, head and neck, liver or kidney cancer. The base sequence is TGTGCCAGTAGTATCTCCGGGACAGGGACCGTCGAGCAGTACTTC. Translated, it reads CASSISGTGTVEQYF. Full variable domain (CDR3 extended with the reference TRBV19 and TRBJ2-7 proteins): DGGITQSPKYLFRKEGQNVTLSCEQNLNHDAMYWYRQDPGQGLRLIYYSQIVNDFQKGDIAEGYSVSREKKESFPLTVTSAQKNPTAFYLCASSISGTGTVEQYFGPGTRLTVT.